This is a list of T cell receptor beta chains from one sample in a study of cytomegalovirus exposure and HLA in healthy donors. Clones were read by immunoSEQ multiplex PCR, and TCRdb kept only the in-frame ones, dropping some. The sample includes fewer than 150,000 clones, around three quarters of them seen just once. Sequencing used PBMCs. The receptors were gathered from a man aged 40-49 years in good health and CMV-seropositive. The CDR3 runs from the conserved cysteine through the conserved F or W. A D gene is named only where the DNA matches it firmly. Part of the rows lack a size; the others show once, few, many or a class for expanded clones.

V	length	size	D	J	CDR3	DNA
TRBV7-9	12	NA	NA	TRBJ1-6	CASSFINSPLHF	TGTGCCAGCAGCTTTATTAATTCACCCCTCCACTTT
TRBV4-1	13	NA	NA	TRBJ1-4	CASSQDGRTTLFF	TGCGCCAGCAGCCAAGATGGTAGGACAACGCTGTTTTTT
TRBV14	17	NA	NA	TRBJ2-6	CASSQDRDGLWANVLTF	TGTGCCAGCAGCCAAGATAGGGATGGACTGTGGGCCAACGTCCTGACTTTC
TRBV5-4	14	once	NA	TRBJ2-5	CASSSGGIGETQYF	TGTGCCAGCAGCTCAGGAGGGATCGGGGAGACCCAGTACTTC
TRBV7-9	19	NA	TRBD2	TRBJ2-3	CASSRSGRGLYTHTDTQYF	TGTGCCAGCAGCCGTAGCGGGAGGGGCTTATATACCCACACAGATACGCAGTATTTT
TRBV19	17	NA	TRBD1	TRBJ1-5	CASHDRGQGKSNQPQHF	TGTGCCAGCCACGACCGGGGACAGGGGAAGAGCAATCAGCCCCAGCATTTT
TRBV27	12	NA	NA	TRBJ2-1	CASSTGHNEQFF	TGTGCCAGCAGTACAGGACACAATGAGCAGTTCTTC
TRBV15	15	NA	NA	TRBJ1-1	CATSNPREVSTEAFF	TGTGCCACCAGCAACCCCCGGGAGGTGAGCACTGAAGCTTTCTTT
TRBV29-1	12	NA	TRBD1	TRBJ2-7	CSGRQGAHEQYF	TGCAGCGGACGACAGGGGGCCCACGAGCAGTACTTC
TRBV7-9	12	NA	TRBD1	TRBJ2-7	CASSDRGLEQYF	TGTGCCAGCAGCGACAGGGGGCTGGAGCAGTACTTC
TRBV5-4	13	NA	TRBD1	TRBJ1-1	CASSRQGAPEAFF	TGTGCCAGCAGCCGACAGGGGGCACCTGAAGCTTTCTTT
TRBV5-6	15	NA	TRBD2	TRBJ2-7	CASSFGGTSSYEQYF	TGTGCCAGCAGCTTCGGGGGGACTAGCTCCTACGAGCAGTACTTC
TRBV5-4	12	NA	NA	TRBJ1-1	CASSSSGAGAFF	TGTGCCAGCAGTTCGTCAGGGGCGGGTGCTTTCTTT
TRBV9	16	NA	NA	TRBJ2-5	CASSVATELAQETQYF	TGTGCCAGCAGCGTAGCTACGGAGTTGGCCCAAGAGACCCAGTACTTC
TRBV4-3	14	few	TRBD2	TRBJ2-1	CASSPRGEDNEQFF	TGCGCCAGCAGCCCACGGGGGGAAGACAATGAGCAGTTCTTC
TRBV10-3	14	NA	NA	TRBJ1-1	CAIREAGMNTEAFF	TGTGCCATCAGAGAGGCAGGAATGAACACTGAAGCTTTCTTT
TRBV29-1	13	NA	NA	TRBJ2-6	CSVAGTGANVLTF	TGCAGCGTTGCCGGTACTGGGGCCAACGTCCTGACTTTC
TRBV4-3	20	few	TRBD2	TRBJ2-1	CASSQDLASGRWGSYNEQFF	TGCGCCAGCAGCCAAGATTTGGCTAGCGGGAGGTGGGGTTCCTACAATGAGCAGTTCTTC
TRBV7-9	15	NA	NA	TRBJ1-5	CASSLSGGSNQPQHF	TGTGCCAGCAGCTTAAGCGGAGGGAGCAATCAGCCCCAGCATTTT
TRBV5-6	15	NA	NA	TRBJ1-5	CASSLGQTINQPQHF	TGTGCCAGCAGCCTAGGACAGACGATCAATCAGCCCCAGCATTTT
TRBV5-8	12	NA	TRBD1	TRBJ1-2	CASSPDRDGYTF	TGTGCCAGCAGCCCTGACAGGGACGGCTACACCTTC
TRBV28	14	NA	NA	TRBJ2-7	CASTLGGNTYEQYF	TGTGCCAGCACCCTGGGGGGAAACACCTACGAGCAGTACTTC
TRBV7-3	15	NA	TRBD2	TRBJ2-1	CASSLKSGTYNEQFF	TGTGCCAGCAGCCTAAAAAGCGGGACCTACAATGAGCAGTTCTTC
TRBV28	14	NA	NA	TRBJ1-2	CASSLLQGDYGYTF	TGTGCCAGCAGTTTACTTCAGGGTGATTATGGCTACACCTTC
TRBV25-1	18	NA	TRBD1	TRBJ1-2	CASSGLLRTGGGGYGYTF	TGTGCCAGCAGTGGACTGCTCCGGACAGGGGGAGGAGGCTATGGCTACACCTTC
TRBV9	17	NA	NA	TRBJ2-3	CASSPQPGLPFTDTQYF	TGTGCCAGCAGCCCCCAACCAGGGTTGCCCTTCACAGATACGCAGTATTTT
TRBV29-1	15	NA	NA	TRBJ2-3	CSVEDSSHDTDTQYF	TGCAGCGTTGAAGATAGTTCTCACGACACAGATACGCAGTATTTT
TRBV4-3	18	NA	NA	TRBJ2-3	CASSQASGGGLSTDTQYF	TGCGCCAGCAGCCAAGCATCGGGCGGGGGCCTTAGCACAGATACGCAGTATTTT
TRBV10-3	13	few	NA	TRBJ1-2	CAISDGGAYGYTF	TGTGCCATCAGTGACGGAGGGGCCTATGGCTACACCTTC
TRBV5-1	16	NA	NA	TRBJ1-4	CASSFQGIGTNEKLFF	TGCGCCAGCAGCTTCCAGGGAATTGGGACTAATGAAAAACTGTTTTTT
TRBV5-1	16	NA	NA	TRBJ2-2	CASREYRGLNTGELFF	TGCGCCAGCAGGGAGTACAGGGGACTGAACACCGGGGAGCTGTTTTTT